A selection of T cell receptor beta chains follows, all from one sample in a study of blood T cell repertoires in COVID-19. Clones were read by immunoSEQ multiplex PCR, and TCRdb kept only the in-frame ones, dropping some. The sample has tens of thousands of clones; roughly 90% are singletons. The specimen was peripheral blood. The receptors come from an older man with COVID-19, enrolled during active disease. The CDR3 runs from the conserved cysteine through the conserved F or W. Each record gives: J gene, V gene, clone size, CDR3 protein. Clone size is shown for a subset of rows, as once, few, many or a class of expanded clone.

TRBJ2-3	TRBV9	once	CASSTQPGAATDTQYF
TRBJ2-4	TRBV28	NA	CASSLTASLAKNIQYF
TRBJ2-2	TRBV9	NA	CASSSQVVGELFF
TRBJ2-1	TRBV7-2	NA	CASSLNLVAHEQFF
TRBJ2-1	TRBV10-3	once	CAISASGGDEQFF
TRBJ1-1	TRBV29-1	NA	CSVEDGVTEAFF
TRBJ1-6	TRBV5-1	NA	CASSPRPGGRNSPLHF
TRBJ1-1	TRBV6-5	NA	CASSPLYWGGTEAFF
TRBJ1-2	TRBV3-1/TRBV3-2	NA	CASSRVRGGYGYTF
TRBJ2-1	TRBV18	NA	CASSPLGAPLDEQFF
TRBJ1-2	TRBV6-2/TRBV6-3	NA	CASSYSRGPVYGYTF
TRBJ1-1	TRBV9	NA	CASSVVNNGEAFF
TRBJ1-1	TRBV13	NA	CASSDRTVNTEAFF
TRBJ1-4	TRBV6-5	NA	CASRVWEDEKLFF
TRBJ1-1	TRBV5-1	NA	CASSSTPGGNFGSTEAFF
TRBJ2-1	TRBV18	once	CASSPTDFEQFF
TRBJ1-5	TRBV7-2	once	CASSFVGISNQPQHF
TRBJ2-1	TRBV5-4	NA	CASSLWLAGYNEQFF
TRBJ2-5	TRBV5-6	NA	CASRPAGAETQYF
TRBJ2-1	TRBV7-9	NA	CASSGGTSGPQFF
TRBJ2-5	TRBV19	NA	CASRPGQGQLETQYF
TRBJ1-1	TRBV29-1	NA	CSVDGRSDTEAFF
TRBJ1-2	TRBV25-1	few	CASSESGTDANYGYTF
TRBJ2-7	TRBV27	NA	CASRYKQGLGYEQYF
TRBJ1-2	TRBV4-2	NA	CASSPNPLPQGDGYTF
TRBJ2-2	TRBV7-9	once	CASSFSPVAGGELFF
TRBJ2-7	TRBV5-8	NA	CASSLSSTGPYEQYF
TRBJ2-1	TRBV6-5	once	CASRAAGEVLYEQFF
TRBJ1-3	TRBV9	NA	CAVDGGYITGNTIYF
TRBJ2-3	TRBV7-2	NA	CASSRGGASDTQYF
TRBJ2-5	TRBV10-1	NA	CASSDKRGLPQETQYF
TRBJ2-2	TRBV9	NA	CASSVVGAGANTGELFF
TRBJ1-6	TRBV4-2	NA	CASSQEGLSSPLHF
TRBJ2-2	TRBV23-1	NA	CASSPIGLAGGGTGELFF
TRBJ2-1	TRBV2	NA	CASEKDLRTDNEQFF
TRBJ2-7	TRBV5-6	NA	CASSFLQGTYEQYF
TRBJ2-4	TRBV5-3	NA	CARTPLPPKNIQYF
TRBJ2-5	TRBV18	NA	CASSRRDIRRETQYF
TRBJ2-1	TRBV4-1	once	CASSQVVTASSYNEQFF
TRBJ1-2	TRBV19	NA	CASSIGTGDYGYTF
TRBJ1-5	TRBV2	NA	CASGTSGNQPQHF
TRBJ1-1	TRBV11-3	NA	CASSLAGNTNTEAFF
TRBJ1-5	TRBV5-6	NA	CASSLTGLDQPQHF
TRBJ1-3	TRBV7-9	NA	CASSLGQTSGNTIYF
TRBJ2-7	TRBV10-3	NA	CAISPPGRDEQYF
TRBJ2-3	TRBV6-5	NA	CASSYQPGFNTDTQYF
TRBJ1-4	TRBV9	NA	CASSPTLANEKLFF
TRBJ1-5	TRBV19	NA	CASSGQGPRGKPQHF
TRBJ2-3	TRBV7-6	NA	CASSSGQGTDTQYF
TRBJ1-4	TRBV7-6	once	CASSRGQGSTNEKLFF
TRBJ1-2	TRBV19	once	CASSGENRPGGYGYTF